These 8 T cell receptor beta chains came from one sample sequenced in a study of T cell responses to AZD1222 COVID-19 vaccine. TCRdb's table, derived via immunoSEQ multiplex PCR, lists solely in-frame clones and lacks some. The table includes under 170,000 clones, under 95% detected once. Here the sequenced sample was peripheral blood, taken 28 days after the second AZD1222 dose. These receptors all come from an adult who received the AZD1222 COVID-19 vaccine.

The chain employs TRBV14 and TRBJ1-2; no firm D call. The germline V gene has CDR1 SGHDN and CDR2 FVKESK. The CDR3 is made up of 15 amino acids. The ends were cut back, 2 bases at V and 6 bases at J, with 16 bases in the middle. The CDR3 reads CASSQSTNRIDGYTF. In DNA form, the CDR3 reads TGTGCCAGCAGCCAATCGACAAACCGAATCGATGGCTACACCTTC.

This chain connects TRBV10-3 to TRBJ1-2; 8 bases are a match to TRBD1. With 0 bases clipped from V and 7 bases from J, the junction kept 7 bases outside the gene matches. The CDR3 runs 15 residues. Germline CDR1 reads ENHRY; CDR2 reads SYGVKD. The CDR3 DNA reads TGTGCCATCAGTGAGTCGGACAGGGTCTTGGCTGGCTACACCTTC. It encodes CAISESDRVLAGYTF.

The chain links TRBV7-2 to TRBJ1-2; D gene unclear. The CDR3 consists of 14 residues. CDR1 and CDR2 (germline): SGHTA, FQGNSA. The germline V and J ends were trimmed by 1 base and 8 bases, with 14 bases remaining between them. The CDR3 bases are TGTGCCAGCAGCTTAGTCGGACTTCCGAAAGGCTACACCTTC. Amino acid sequence: CASSLVGLPKGYTF.

This chain connects TRBV3-1 (or the pseudogene TRBV3-2) to TRBJ2-7; D call uncertain. The CDR3 sequence is 13 residues long. Trimming stripped 1 base from V and 6 bases from J, with 10 bases between. Germline-derived CDR1 and CDR2 are LGHDT and YNNKEL (reference sequence). The CDR3 bases are TGTGCCAGCAGCCAAGGGGCCCCGGGCGAGCAGTACTTC. It yields the protein CASSQGAPGEQYF.

The rearrangement uses TRBV19 and TRBJ2-7; TRBD1 or TRBD2 may be the D gene (6 bases each). Germline lookup yields CDR1 LNHDA and CDR2 SQIVND (reference sequence). The CDR3 extends over 14 amino acids. V lost 4 bases and J lost 3, with 13 bases in between. In DNA, the CDR3 is TGTGCCAGTAGTAAAAGGGGGGAGTACTACGAGCAGTACTTC. This sequence encodes CASSKRGEYYEQYF.

The V call is TRBV28, the J call TRBJ1-4, with D maybe TRBD1 (6 bases). Per germline, CDR1 MDHEN and CDR2 SYDVKM. Between the trimmed V and J ends, which lost 6 bases and 0 bases, there was a span of 11 bases. The CDR3 is 15 amino acids. The CDR3 protein is CASSPGHPTNEKLFF. DNA of the CDR3: TGTGCCAGCAGCCCGGGACACCCAACTAATGAAAAACTGTTTTTT.

This chain links TRBV9 with TRBJ2-2; D uncertain. Germline CDR1 is SGDLS and CDR2 is YYNGEE. This CDR3 comprises 13 residues. Trimming took off 2 bases at V and 5 bases at J, with 7 bases between the two ends. The CDR3 sequence: CASSVMGTGELFF. The CDR3 DNA reads as TGTGCCAGCAGCGTGATGGGGACCGGGGAGCTGTTTTTT. Combining the CDR3 with reference TRBV9 and TRBJ2-2 gives the whole variable domain DSGVTQTPKHLITATGQRVTLRCSPRSGDLSVYWYQQSLDQGLQFLIQYYNGEERAKGNILERFSAQQFPDLHSELNLSSLELGDSALYFCASSVMGTGELFFGEGSRLTVL.

V is TRBV5-1 and J is TRBJ2-5; D possibly uses TRBD1 or TRBD2 (5 bases each). Germline-derived CDR1 and CDR2 are SGHRS and YFSETQ. The V end was cut by 0 bases, the J end by 4 bases, with 10 bases between. The CDR3 consists of 14 residues. This CDR3 reads CASSLAPGRETQYF. As DNA, the CDR3 is TGCGCCAGCAGCTTGGCCCCGGGGCGAGAGACCCAGTACTTC.